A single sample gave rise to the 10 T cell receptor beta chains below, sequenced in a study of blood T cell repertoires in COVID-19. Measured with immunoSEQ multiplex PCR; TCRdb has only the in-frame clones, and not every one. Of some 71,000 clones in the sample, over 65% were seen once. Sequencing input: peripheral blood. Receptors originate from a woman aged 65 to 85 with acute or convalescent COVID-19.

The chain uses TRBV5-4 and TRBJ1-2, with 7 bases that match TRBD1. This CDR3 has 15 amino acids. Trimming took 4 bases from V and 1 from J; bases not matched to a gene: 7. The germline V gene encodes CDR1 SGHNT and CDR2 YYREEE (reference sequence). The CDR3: CASSVGQENNYGYTF. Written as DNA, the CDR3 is TGTGCCAGCAGCGTAGGACAGGAGAATAACTATGGCTACACCTTC.

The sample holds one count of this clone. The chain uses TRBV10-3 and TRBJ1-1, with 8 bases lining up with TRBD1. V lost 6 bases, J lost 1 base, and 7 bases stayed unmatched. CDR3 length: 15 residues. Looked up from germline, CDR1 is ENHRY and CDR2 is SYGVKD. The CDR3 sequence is CAISQGARGNTEAFF. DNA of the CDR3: TGTGCCATCAGCCAGGGGGCTAGAGGGAACACTGAAGCTTTCTTT.

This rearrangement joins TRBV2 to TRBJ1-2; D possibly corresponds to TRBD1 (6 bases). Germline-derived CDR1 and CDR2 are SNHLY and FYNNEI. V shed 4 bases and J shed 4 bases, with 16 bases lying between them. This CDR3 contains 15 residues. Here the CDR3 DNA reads TGTGCCAGCAGTGGTAGCGGGGGCGACGGCTATGGCTACACCTTC. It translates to CASSGSGGDGYGYTF. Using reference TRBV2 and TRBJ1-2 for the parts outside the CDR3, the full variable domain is EPEVTQTPSHQVTQMGQEVILRCVPISNHLYFYWYRQILGQKVEFLVSFYNNEISEKSEIFDDQFSVERPDGSNFTLKIRSTKLEDSAMYFCASSGSGGDGYGYTFGSGTRLTVV.

The CDR3 loop reads CASSPRPGTEAFF. The DNA for the CDR3 is TGTGCCAGCAGTCCCCGTCCGGGGACTGAAGCTTTCTTT. This sequence joins TRBV6-5 and TRBJ1-1; D is undetermined. The length of the CDR3 is 13 residues. V shed 5 bases and J shed 5 bases, with 12 bases lying between them. Germline V lookup: CDR1 MNHEY, CDR2 SVGAGI.

CDR3 bases: TGTGCCAGCTCACCGGGACAGGGGATCTCTGAAGCTTTCTTT. Amino acids: CASSPGQGISEAFF. This rearrangement joins TRBV18 to TRBJ1-1, with 10 bases that match TRBD1. CDR1 is KGHSH and CDR2 is LQKENI in the germline V gene. The CDR3 extends over 14 amino acids. The junction had 4 bases not matched to a gene; V was cut back by 3 bases and J by 6 bases.

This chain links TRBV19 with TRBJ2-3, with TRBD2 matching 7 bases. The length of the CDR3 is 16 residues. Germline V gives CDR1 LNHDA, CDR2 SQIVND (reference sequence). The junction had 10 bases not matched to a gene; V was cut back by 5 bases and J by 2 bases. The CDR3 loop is CASSLRDYLVTDTQYF. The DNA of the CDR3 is TGTGCCAGTAGTCTACGGGACTACCTGGTCACAGATACGCAGTATTTT. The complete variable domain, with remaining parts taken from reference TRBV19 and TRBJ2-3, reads DGGITQSPKYLFRKEGQNVTLSCEQNLNHDAMYWYRQDPGQGLRLIYYSQIVNDFQKGDIAEGYSVSREKKESFPLTVTSAQKNPTAFYLCASSLRDYLVTDTQYFGPGTRLTVL.

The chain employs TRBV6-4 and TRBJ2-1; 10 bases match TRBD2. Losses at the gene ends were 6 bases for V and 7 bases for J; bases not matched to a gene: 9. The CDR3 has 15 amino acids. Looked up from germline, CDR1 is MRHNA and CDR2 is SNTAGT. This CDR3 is CASSPISGRWNEQFF. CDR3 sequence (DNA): TGTGCCAGCAGCCCGATTAGCGGGAGGTGGAATGAGCAGTTCTTC.

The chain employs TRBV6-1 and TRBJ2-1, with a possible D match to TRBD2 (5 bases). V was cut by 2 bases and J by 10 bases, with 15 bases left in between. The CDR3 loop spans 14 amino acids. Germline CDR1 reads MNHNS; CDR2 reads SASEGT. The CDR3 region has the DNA TGTGCCAGCAGTGAAATTGTCGCAGCGGACGAGCAGTTCTTC. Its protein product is CASSEIVAADEQFF.

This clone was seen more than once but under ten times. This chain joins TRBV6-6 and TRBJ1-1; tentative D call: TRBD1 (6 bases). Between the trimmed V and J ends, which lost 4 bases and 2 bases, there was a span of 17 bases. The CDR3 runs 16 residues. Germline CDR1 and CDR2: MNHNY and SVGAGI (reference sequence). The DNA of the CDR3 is TGTGCCAGCAGTTTGTACCCCGGGACACCTAACACTGAAGCTTTCTTT. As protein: CASSLYPGTPNTEAFF.

This CDR3 is CASSLDLTLETQYF. The CDR3 bases are TGTGCCAGCAGCTTGGATCTGACTTTGGAGACCCAGTACTTC. The chain links TRBV5-4 to TRBJ2-5; unclear D gene. Germline lookup yields CDR1 SGHNT and CDR2 YYREEE (reference sequence). This CDR3 has 14 amino acids. With 0 bases removed from V and 5 bases from J, the gap between germline ends came to 11 bases.